This T cell receptor (beta chain) was recovered during a study of memory CD4+ T cells and cytomegalovirus serostatus. Study-level information: Healthy Belgian adult donors included nine or ten CMV-positive and some 24 CMV-negative people.

Single viable CD3+CD4+CD8-CD45RO+ cells were sorted as the memory CD4+ T cells. Original analysis: Out-of-frame sequences were removed, leaving about 2.2 million distinct TCRbeta sequences. Repertoires were generated with immunoSEQ multiplex PCR, while TCRdb's copy carries only in-frame clones and drops some. Clone size and V and J calls were adopted from that table, with D and trimming inferred from the DNA. Among under 50,000 clones listed, roughly 78% were seen once. Note on this clone: What it recognizes is unknown.

Broader study findings: A US-trained random forest predicted CMV serostatus with median AUC around 0.91. The CMV-associated TCR signature appears largely within the CD4+ memory repertoire.

The source of this sequence is an adult in good health and CMV-seronegative. The sequenced sample was memory CD4+ T cells from blood.

CDR3 sequence (DNA): TGCGCCAGCAGCTTGGAAAGGGATACTGAAGCTTTCTTT. Its translation: CASSLERDTEAFF. The genes are TRBV5-1 and TRBJ1-1; D unresolved. Trimming shortened V by 0 bases and J by 5 bases, and 8 bases separated the two germline ends. Per the germline V gene, CDR1 is SGHRS and CDR2 is YFSETQ. The CDR3 spans 13 residues.